These 26 T cell receptor beta chains were sequenced from one sample in a study of cytomegalovirus exposure and HLA in healthy donors. The PCR used 60 Vbeta and 13 Jbeta primers. Data came from immunoSEQ multiplex PCR; TCRdb stores just in-frame clones and leaves some out. The profile shows about 130,000 clones, about 71% of them singletons. Sequenced sample: PBMCs. Receptors were obtained from a woman aged 55 to 70 in good health and CMV-seropositive.

The J gene is TRBJ1-5, the V gene TRBV19, with 9 bases matching TRBD1. The CDR3 contains 17 residues. J lost 3 bases, V lost 3 bases, and 9 bases had no gene match. The V gene's germline CDR1 is LNHDA and CDR2 SQIVND (reference sequence). DNA for the CDR3: TGTGCCAGTAGTATGACTCCGGGACAGGGCCTCAATCAGCCCCAGCATTTT. It translates to CASSMTPGQGLNQPQHF.

In this sample, this clone turned up a few times. The chain employs TRBV6-5 and TRBJ1-5; unclear D gene. Germline V gene lookup returns CDR1 MNHEY and CDR2 SVGAGI. The CDR3 has 16 amino acids. V lost 0 bases and J lost 0, with 9 bases in between. This CDR3 is CASSYSSPVSNQPQHF. In DNA form, the CDR3 reads TGTGCCAGCAGTTACTCGTCTCCGGTTAGCAATCAGCCCCAGCATTTT.

V usage is TRBV21-1 and J usage is TRBJ2-4; TRBD2 is the table's D call, not checked against the DNA. TRBV21-1 has pseudogene status. The CDR3 consists of 9 residues. CDR3 sequence reads: CASSIVQYF. As DNA, the CDR3 is TGTGCCAGCAGCATAGTTCAGTACTTC.

The J gene is TRBJ2-3, the V gene TRBV5-1; D possibly corresponds to TRBD1 (6 bases). CDR1 is SGHRS, CDR2 YFSETQ, per germline. With 4 bases removed from V and 7 bases from J, the gap between germline ends came to 13 bases. The CDR3 runs to 13 residues. For the CDR3, the DNA is TGCGCCAGCAGCCCAATACAGGGTAATACGCAGTATTTT. It encodes CASSPIQGNTQYF.

CDR3 nucleotides: TGTGCCAGCTCACCGAAATTGGGACAGGCCAACTCCAATCAGCCCCAGCATTTT. Its translation: CASSPKLGQANSNQPQHF. This sequence joins TRBV18 and TRBJ1-5; 8 bases align to TRBD1. CDR3 length: 18 residues. Germline V gene lookup returns CDR1 KGHSH and CDR2 LQKENI. Trimming removed 3 bases from V and 3 bases from J; junction bases left unmatched: 13.

The gene calls are TRBV6-5 and TRBJ2-1; a possible D gene is TRBD2 (6 bases). Germline V gene lookup returns CDR1 MNHEY and CDR2 SVGAGI. The CDR3 has 14 residues. The germline V and J ends were trimmed by 6 bases and 7 bases, with 16 bases remaining between them. The CDR3 sequence is CASRLGRGWNEQFF. CDR3 DNA: TGTGCCAGCAGGCTCGGGCGGGGTTGGAATGAGCAGTTCTTC.

The V and J genes are TRBV5-1 and TRBJ1-6, with 7 bases lining up with TRBD1. Germline trimming cut 0 bases from V and 11 bases from J; bases unmatched to any gene: 5. Germline lookup yields CDR1 SGHRS and CDR2 YFSETQ. CDR3 length: 14 residues. CDR3 bases: TGCGCCAGCAGCTTGGGACAGGGTTCTCCACCCCTCCACTTT. Amino acids: CASSLGQGSPPLHF. Combining the CDR3 with reference TRBV5-1 and TRBJ1-6 gives the whole variable domain KAGVTQTPRYLIKTRGQQVTLSCSPISGHRSVSWYQQTPGQGLQFLFEYFSETQRNKGNFPGRFSGRQFSNSRSEMNVSTLELGDSALYLCASSLGQGSPPLHFGNGTRLTVT.

This chain links TRBV27 with TRBJ2-7; weak D call: TRBD2 (7 bases). The CDR3 has 13 residues. CDR1 and CDR2 (germline): MNHEY, SMNVEV (reference sequence). V was trimmed by 0 bases and J by 12 bases, leaving 15 bases between them. CDR3 loop: CASSLSGGTMRYF. The CDR3 nucleotides read TGTGCCAGCAGTTTATCGGGAGGGACAATGAGGTACTTC.

The chain uses TRBV6-5 and TRBJ1-6, with TRBD1 matching 7 bases. The J segment lost 5 bases and the V segment lost 2 bases, leaving 6 bases of the junction unmatched. This CDR3 is 16 amino acids long. Germline values: CDR1 MNHEY, CDR2 SVGAGI. Written as DNA, the CDR3 is TGTGCCAGCAGTTACGTAGGGACAGTAGATAATTCACCCCTCCACTTT. As protein: CASSYVGTVDNSPLHF.

J is TRBJ1-2 and V is TRBV19, with a weak D call TRBD1 (5 bases). The CDR3 totals 14 residues. Trimming removed 3 bases from V and 8 bases from J, with 16 bases in between. Germline CDR1 is LNHDA and CDR2 is SQIVND (reference sequence). The CDR3, as DNA: TGTGCCAGTAGTATCCAATACAGGAGGGAAGGCTACACCTTC. Its protein is CASSIQYRREGYTF.

V is TRBV6-5 and J is TRBJ2-7, with 7 bases matching TRBD2. V dropped 6 bases and J dropped 4; count of bases not matched to a gene: 9. Per germline, CDR1 MNHEY and CDR2 SVGAGI. CDR3 length equals 14 residues. The CDR3 here is CASRTGEGRYEQYF. The CDR3 DNA reads as TGTGCCAGCAGGACCGGGGAGGGTAGGTACGAGCAGTACTTC.

The rearrangement uses TRBV7-6 and TRBJ2-2; 8 nucleotides align to TRBD2. After removal of 11 bases from V and 5 bases from J, the junction contained 10 bases not matched to a gene. Germline lookup yields CDR1 SGHVS and CDR2 FNYEAQ. The CDR3 is 14 amino acids. The CDR3 region is CASSGLAGTGELFF. In nucleotides, the CDR3 is TGTGCCTCCTCCGGACTAGCTGGTACCGGGGAGCTGTTTTTT.

The chain links TRBV6-6 to TRBJ1-3, with 8 bases that match TRBD1. This CDR3 has 14 residues. Germline trimming cut 6 bases from V and 2 bases from J; bases unmatched to any gene: 3. Germline CDR1 reads MNHNY; CDR2 reads SVGAGI (reference sequence). The CDR3: CASRETGAGNTIYF. The CDR3 nucleotides read TGTGCCAGCAGAGAGACAGGGGCTGGAAACACCATATATTTT.

V is TRBV13 and J is TRBJ1-1; 8 nucleotides agree with TRBD1. The length of the CDR3 is 15 residues. Germline lookup yields CDR1 PRHDT and CDR2 FYEKMQ (reference sequence). With 2 bases clipped from V and 6 bases from J, the junction kept 8 bases outside the gene matches. The CDR3 DNA reads as TGTGCCAGCAGCTTACAGAGACAGGGGTTTCCTGAAGCTTTCTTT. Protein product: CASSLQRQGFPEAFF.

This clone was recorded a few times. The gene calls are TRBV30 and TRBJ2-1, with D uncertain. There are 14 residues in the CDR3. The V end lost 8 bases, the J end lost 5 bases, and 19 bases lay between the germline ends. Germline V gene sequence: CDR1 GTSNPN, CDR2 SVGIG (reference sequence). This CDR3 reads CAARVRLIDNEQFF. CDR3 bases: TGTGCCGCCCGCGTCAGGCTGATCGACAATGAGCAGTTCTTC. The full variable domain, with the rest looked up from reference TRBV30 and TRBJ2-1, is SQTIHQWPATLVQPVGSPLSLECTVEGTSNPNLYWYRQAAGRGLQLLFYSVGIGQISSEVPQNLSASRPQDRQFILSSKKLLLSDSGFYLCAARVRLIDNEQFFGPGTRLTVL.

The chain couples TRBV18 to TRBJ2-6; maybe TRBD2 (5 bases). This CDR3 spans 16 amino acids. Per germline, CDR1 KGHSH and CDR2 LQKENI. With 5 bases removed from V and 1 base from J, the gap between germline ends came to 12 bases. CDR3 amino acids: CASSSSSGSGANVLTF. CDR3 sequence (DNA): TGTGCCAGCTCATCAAGTTCGGGGTCTGGGGCCAACGTCCTGACTTTC. Looking up the rest from reference TRBV18 and TRBJ2-6 gives the full variable domain: NAGVMQNPRHLVRRRGQEARLRCSPMKGHSHVYWYRQLPEEGLKFMVYLQKENIIDESGMPKERFSAEFPKEGPSILRIQQVVRGDSAAYFCASSSSSGSGANVLTFGAGSRLTVL.

The rearrangement joins TRBV5-1 to TRBJ1-1; TRBD1 might be the D (5 bases). The CDR3 contains 13 residues. V lost 6 bases and J lost 1, with 10 bases in between. Germline assignment: CDR1 SGHRS and CDR2 YFSETQ. The CDR3 DNA reads TGCGCCAGCAACTGGGGGGGGAACACTGAAGCTTTCTTT. The encoded protein is CASNWGGNTEAFF.

This clone appeared a single time. The chain couples TRBV11-3 to TRBJ2-7; the D is unclear. The germline V and J ends were trimmed by 3 bases and 4 bases, with 10 bases remaining between them. The CDR3 runs 13 residues. Germline values: CDR1 SGHNT, CDR2 YENEEA. The CDR3 region has the DNA TGTGCCAGCAGCTTCTCCCCGCAGTACGAGCAGTACTTC. Amino acid sequence: CASSFSPQYEQYF.

For the CDR3, the DNA is TGTGCCAGCAGCGTAGTTAAGAACACTGAAGCTTTCTTT. This codes for CASSVVKNTEAFF. The chain combines TRBV9 with TRBJ1-1; D gene ambiguous. The CDR3 is 13 amino acids. V was shortened by 0 bases and J by 1 base, with 4 bases between the two germline ends. Germline CDR1 is SGDLS and CDR2 is YYNGEE.

This clone was recorded a few times. J is TRBJ1-1 and V is TRBV6-5; D unclear. V was pared by 5 bases and J by 0 bases, with 10 bases between. Germline values: CDR1 MNHEY, CDR2 SVGAGI. The CDR3 is 14 amino acids. CDR3 amino acids: CASSLGLLNTEAFF. In nucleotides, the CDR3 is TGTGCCAGCAGTCTAGGACTGTTGAACACTGAAGCTTTCTTT.

The chain employs TRBV14 and TRBJ2-7, with 7 nucleotides matching TRBD1. Germline lookup yields CDR1 SGHDN and CDR2 FVKESK. The CDR3 extends over 15 amino acids. Unmatched junction bases numbered 8, after V lost 4 bases and J lost 2 bases. CDR3 loop: CASSRHPQGAYEQYF. The CDR3 coding sequence is TGTGCCAGCAGCCGGCACCCGCAGGGGGCCTACGAGCAGTACTTC.

This rearrangement joins TRBV7-3 to TRBJ2-7, with 10 positions matching TRBD1. V was pared by 5 bases and J by 5 bases, with 6 bases of the junction left unmatched. CDR3 length: 14 amino acids. The germline V gene has CDR1 SGHTA and CDR2 FQGTGA. CDR3 bases: TGTGCCAGCAGCCAACGGACAGGGGGAAACGAGCAGTACTTC. It codes for CASSQRTGGNEQYF.

The rearrangement uses TRBV5-1 and TRBJ2-5; D gene ambiguous. CDR3 size: 16 residues. Germline CDR1 is SGHRS and CDR2 is YFSETQ. Trimming removed 0 bases at V and 6 bases at J, with 18 bases between. The DNA for the CDR3 is TGCGCCAGCAGCTTGGCCGGTAGTGGAGACGGAAAGACCCAGTACTTC. Translated, it gives CASSLAGSGDGKTQYF.

This clone was detected only a few times. The CDR3 DNA follows: TGCGCCAGCAGCTTGGCCGGGTTGGCCTCCTACAATGAGCAGTTCTTC. As protein: CASSLAGLASYNEQFF. The rearrangement uses TRBV5-1 and TRBJ2-1, with D unresolved. The CDR3 is 16 residues long. In germline, CDR1 is SGHRS, CDR2 YFSETQ. The V gene lost 0 bases and the J gene lost 0 bases, with 10 bases spanning the gap.

This chain's CDR3 is CASSLPGGNYGYTF. In DNA, the CDR3 is TGTGCCAGCAGCCTCCCTGGGGGGAACTATGGCTACACCTTC. The chain couples TRBV7-2 to TRBJ1-2; perhaps TRBD1 as D (5 bases). From germline, CDR1 is SGHTA and CDR2 FQGNSA. The CDR3 has 14 amino acids. Trimming left V 5 bases short and J 2 bases short, with 12 bases between.

This sequence joins TRBV28 and TRBJ1-4; TRBD1 is a possible D gene (5 bases). V lost 5 bases and J 8 bases, leaving 12 bases between the germline ends. Germline V lookup: CDR1 MDHEN, CDR2 SYDVKM. The CDR3 spans 13 residues. DNA of the CDR3: TGTGCCAGCAGTGCAGGGATCGGAGAAAAACTGTTTTTT. Encoded protein: CASSAGIGEKLFF.